This T cell receptor beta chain was found in a study of blood T cell repertoires in COVID-19. As to this clone: Other DNA sequences in this sample translate to the same CDR3.

Sequenced by immunoSEQ multiplex PCR; TCRdb stores in-frame clones only, minus some. The sample holds 300,000 to 400,000 clones, approximately 89% seen once. Living in 24 US areas, the participants were between about 18 and 100 years of age. The study counted Cohort 3 donors as recovered given two negative PCRs, clearance, or symptom resolution. The TCR comes from a young man who had recovered from COVID-19. The sequencing input was PBMCs or T cells enriched from blood (not recorded which).

The CDR3 region is CASSLTGETQYF. The CDR3 nucleotides read TGTGCCAGCAGCTTAACGGGAGAGACCCAGTACTTC. The genes are TRBV11-2 and TRBJ2-5; D remains ambiguous. This CDR3 is 12 amino acids long. The V and J ends lost 2 bases and 4 bases respectively, with 5 bases between them. Looked up from germline, CDR1 is SGHAT and CDR2 is FQNNGV.